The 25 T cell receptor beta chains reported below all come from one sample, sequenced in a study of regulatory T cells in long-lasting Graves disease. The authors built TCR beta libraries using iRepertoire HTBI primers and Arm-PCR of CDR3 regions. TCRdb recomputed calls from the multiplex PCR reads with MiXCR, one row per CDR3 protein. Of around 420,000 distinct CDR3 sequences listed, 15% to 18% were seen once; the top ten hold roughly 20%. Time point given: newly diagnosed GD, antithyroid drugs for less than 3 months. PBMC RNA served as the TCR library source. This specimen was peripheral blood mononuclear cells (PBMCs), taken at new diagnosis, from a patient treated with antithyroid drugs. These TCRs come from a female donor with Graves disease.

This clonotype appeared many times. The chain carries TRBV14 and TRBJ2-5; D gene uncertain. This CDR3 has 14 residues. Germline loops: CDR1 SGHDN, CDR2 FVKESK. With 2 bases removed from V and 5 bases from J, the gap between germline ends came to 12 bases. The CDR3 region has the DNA TGTGCCAGCAGCCAAAAGTCTTGGTATGAGACCCAGTACTTC. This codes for CASSQKSWYETQYF.

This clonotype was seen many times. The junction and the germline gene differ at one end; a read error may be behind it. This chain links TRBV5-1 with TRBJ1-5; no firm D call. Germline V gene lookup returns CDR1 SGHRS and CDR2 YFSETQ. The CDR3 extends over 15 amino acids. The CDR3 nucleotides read TGTGCCAGCAGCTCCGACTCCGACTTAGGGCAGCCCCAGCATTTT. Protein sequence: CASSSDSDLGQPQHF.

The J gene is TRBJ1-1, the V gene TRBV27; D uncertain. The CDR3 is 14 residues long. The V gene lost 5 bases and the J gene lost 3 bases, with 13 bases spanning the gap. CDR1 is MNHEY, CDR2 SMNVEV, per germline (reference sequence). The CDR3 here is CASSLDGSYTEAFF. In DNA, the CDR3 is TGTGCCAGCAGTCTGGACGGATCCTACACTGAAGCTTTCTTT.

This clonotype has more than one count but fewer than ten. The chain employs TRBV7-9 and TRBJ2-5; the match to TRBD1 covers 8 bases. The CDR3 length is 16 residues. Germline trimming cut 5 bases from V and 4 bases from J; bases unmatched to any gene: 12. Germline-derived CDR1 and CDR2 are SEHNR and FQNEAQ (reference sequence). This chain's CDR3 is CASSPFDRGYRETQYF. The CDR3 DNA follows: TGTGCCAGCAGCCCTTTTGACAGGGGTTATCGAGAGACCCAGTACTTC.

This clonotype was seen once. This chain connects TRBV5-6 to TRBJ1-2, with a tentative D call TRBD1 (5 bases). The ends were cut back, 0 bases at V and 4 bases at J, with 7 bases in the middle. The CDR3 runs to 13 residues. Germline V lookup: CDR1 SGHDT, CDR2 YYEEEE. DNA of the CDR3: TGTGCCAGCAGCTTGGGGACACCCTATGGCTACACCTTC. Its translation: CASSLGTPYGYTF.

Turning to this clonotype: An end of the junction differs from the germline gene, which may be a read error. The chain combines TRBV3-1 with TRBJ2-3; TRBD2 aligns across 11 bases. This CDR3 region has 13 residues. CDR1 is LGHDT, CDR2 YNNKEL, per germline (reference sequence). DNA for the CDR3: TGTGCCAGCAGCTCAAACGGGGGACTAGCGGATCAATTT. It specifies CASSSNGGLADQF.

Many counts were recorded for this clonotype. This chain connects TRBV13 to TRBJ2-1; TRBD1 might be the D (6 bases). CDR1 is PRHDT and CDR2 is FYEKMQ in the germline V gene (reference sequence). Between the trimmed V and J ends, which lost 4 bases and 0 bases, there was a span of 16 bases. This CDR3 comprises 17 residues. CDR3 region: CASSWPGQSSSYNEQFF. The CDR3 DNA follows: TGTGCCAGCAGCTGGCCAGGACAGTCGAGCTCCTACAATGAGCAGTTCTTC. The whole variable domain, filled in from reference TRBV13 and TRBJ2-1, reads AAGVIQSPRHLIKEKRETATLKCYPIPRHDTVYWYQQGPGQDPQFLISFYEKMQSDKGSIPDRFSAQQFSDYHSELNMSSLELGDSALYFCASSWPGQSSSYNEQFFGPGTRLTVL.

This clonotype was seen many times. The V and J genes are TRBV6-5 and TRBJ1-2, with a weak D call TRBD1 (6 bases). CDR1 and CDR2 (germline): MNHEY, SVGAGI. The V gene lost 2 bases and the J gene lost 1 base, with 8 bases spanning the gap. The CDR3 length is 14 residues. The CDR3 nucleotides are TGTGCCAGCAGTTACCGGGGACATAACTATGGCTACACCTTC. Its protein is CASSYRGHNYGYTF.

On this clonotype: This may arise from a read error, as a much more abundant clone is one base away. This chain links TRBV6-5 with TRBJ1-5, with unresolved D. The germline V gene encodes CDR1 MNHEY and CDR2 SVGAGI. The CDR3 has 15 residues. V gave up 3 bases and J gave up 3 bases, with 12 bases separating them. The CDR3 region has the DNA TGTGCCAGCAGTTATGGCCCGCGGGACAATCAGCCCCAGCATTTT. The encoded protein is CASSYGPRDNQPQHF.

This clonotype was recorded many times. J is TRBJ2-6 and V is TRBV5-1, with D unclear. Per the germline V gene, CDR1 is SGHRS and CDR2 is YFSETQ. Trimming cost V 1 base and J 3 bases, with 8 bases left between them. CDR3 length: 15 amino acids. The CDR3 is CASSLNPGGANVLTF. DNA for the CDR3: TGCGCCAGCAGCTTGAACCCGGGTGGGGCCAACGTCCTGACTTTC. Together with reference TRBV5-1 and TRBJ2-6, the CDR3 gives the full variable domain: KAGVTQTPRYLIKTRGQQVTLSCSPISGHRSVSWYQQTPGQGLQFLFEYFSETQRNKGNFPGRFSGRQFSNSRSEMNVSTLELGDSALYLCASSLNPGGANVLTFGAGSRLTVL.

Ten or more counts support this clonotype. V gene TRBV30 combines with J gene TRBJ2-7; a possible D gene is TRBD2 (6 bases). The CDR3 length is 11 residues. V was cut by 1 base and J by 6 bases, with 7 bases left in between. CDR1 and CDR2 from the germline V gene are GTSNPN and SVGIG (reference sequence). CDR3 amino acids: CAWSDGGEQYF. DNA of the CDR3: TGTGCCTGGAGTGACGGGGGCGAGCAGTACTTC.

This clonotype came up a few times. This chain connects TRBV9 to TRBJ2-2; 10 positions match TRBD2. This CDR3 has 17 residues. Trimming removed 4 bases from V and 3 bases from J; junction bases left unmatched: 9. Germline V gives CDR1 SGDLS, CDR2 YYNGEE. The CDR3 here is CASSPSSAGGYTGELFF. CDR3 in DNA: TGTGCCAGCAGCCCAAGTTCAGCGGGAGGGTACACCGGGGAGCTGTTTTTT.

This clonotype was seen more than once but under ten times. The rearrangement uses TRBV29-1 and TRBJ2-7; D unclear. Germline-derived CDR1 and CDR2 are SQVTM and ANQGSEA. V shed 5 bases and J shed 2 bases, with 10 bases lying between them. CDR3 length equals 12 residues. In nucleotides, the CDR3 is TGCAGCGTTAAGACACCCGCCTACGAGCAGTACTTC. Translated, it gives CSVKTPAYEQYF.

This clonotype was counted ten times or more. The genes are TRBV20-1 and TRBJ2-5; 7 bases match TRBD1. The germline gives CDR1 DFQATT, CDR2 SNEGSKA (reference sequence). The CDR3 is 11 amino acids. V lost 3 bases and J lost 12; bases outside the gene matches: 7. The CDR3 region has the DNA TGCAGTGCTAGCCTACAGGGGCCTAAGTACTTC. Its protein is CSASLQGPKYF.

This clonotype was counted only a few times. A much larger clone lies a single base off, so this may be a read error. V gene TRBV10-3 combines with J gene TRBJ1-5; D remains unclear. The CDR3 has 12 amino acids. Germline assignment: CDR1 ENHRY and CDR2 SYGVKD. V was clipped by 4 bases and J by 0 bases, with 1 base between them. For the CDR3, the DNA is TGTGCCATCAGTGGTAGCAATCAGCCCCAGCATTTT. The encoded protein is CAISGSNQPQHF.

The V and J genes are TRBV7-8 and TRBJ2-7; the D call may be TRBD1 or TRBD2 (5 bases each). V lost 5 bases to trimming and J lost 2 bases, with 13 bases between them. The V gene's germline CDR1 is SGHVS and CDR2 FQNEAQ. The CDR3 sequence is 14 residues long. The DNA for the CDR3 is TGTGCCAGCAGCCCTGGGACCCTCCCCTACGAGCAGTACTTC. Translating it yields CASSPGTLPYEQYF.

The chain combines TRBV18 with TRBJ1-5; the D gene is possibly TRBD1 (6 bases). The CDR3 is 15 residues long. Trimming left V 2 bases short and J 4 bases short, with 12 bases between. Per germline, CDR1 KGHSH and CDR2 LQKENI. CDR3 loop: CASSPGGYGNQPQHF. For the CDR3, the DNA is TGTGCCAGCTCACCAGGGGGCTATGGAAATCAGCCCCAGCATTTT.

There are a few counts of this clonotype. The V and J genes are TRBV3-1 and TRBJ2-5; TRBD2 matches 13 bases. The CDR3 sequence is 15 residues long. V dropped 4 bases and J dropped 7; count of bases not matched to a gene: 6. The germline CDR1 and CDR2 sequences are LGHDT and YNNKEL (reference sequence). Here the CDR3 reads CASSPGLAGMGTQYF. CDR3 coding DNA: TGTGCCAGCAGCCCGGGACTAGCGGGAATGGGGACCCAGTACTTC.

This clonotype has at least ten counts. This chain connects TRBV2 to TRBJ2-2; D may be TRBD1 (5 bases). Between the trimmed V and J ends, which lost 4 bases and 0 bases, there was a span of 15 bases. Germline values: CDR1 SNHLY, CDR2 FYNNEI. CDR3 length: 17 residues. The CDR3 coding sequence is TGTGCCAGCAGTGTGTCTAGGGAACAGGCGAACACCGGGGAGCTGTTTTTT. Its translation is CASSVSREQANTGELFF.

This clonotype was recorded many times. The CDR3 region has the DNA TGTGCCAGCAGTGAAGAGGCGTTGTCCGGGGAGCTGTTTTTT. It codes for CASSEEALSGELFF. This sequence joins TRBV2 and TRBJ2-2; D not certain. Germline CDR1 reads SNHLY; CDR2 reads FYNNEI. The CDR3 is made up of 14 amino acids. V was clipped by 1 base and J by 6 bases, with 9 bases between them.

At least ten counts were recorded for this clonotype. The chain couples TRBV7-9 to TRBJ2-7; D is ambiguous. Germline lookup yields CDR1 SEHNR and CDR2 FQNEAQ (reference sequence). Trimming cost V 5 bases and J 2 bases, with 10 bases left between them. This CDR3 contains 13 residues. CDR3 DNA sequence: TGTGCCAGCAGCCTGTCTACCACCTACGAGCAGTACTTC. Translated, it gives CASSLSTTYEQYF.

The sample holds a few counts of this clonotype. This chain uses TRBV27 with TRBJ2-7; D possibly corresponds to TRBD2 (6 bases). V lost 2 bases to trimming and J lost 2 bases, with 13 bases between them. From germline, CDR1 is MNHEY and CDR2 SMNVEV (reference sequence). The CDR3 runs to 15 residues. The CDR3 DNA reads TGTGCCAGCAGTTTACTGTCGGGCGGGGCCTACGAGCAGTACTTC. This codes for CASSLLSGGAYEQYF.

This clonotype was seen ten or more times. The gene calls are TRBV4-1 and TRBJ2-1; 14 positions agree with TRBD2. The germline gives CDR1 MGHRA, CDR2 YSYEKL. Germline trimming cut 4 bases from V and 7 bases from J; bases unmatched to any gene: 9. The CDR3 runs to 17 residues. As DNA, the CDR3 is TGCGCCAGCAGCCCAGGACTAGCGGGAGGAGCGCGGAATGAGCAGTTCTTC. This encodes CASSPGLAGGARNEQFF.

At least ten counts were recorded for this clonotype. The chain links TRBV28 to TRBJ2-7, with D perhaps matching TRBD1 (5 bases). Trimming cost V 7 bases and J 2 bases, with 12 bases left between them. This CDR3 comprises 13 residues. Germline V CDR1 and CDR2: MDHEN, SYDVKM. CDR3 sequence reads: CASNADTPYEQYF. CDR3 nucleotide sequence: TGTGCCAGCAACGCGGACACCCCCTACGAGCAGTACTTC. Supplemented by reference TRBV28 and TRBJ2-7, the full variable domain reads DVKVTQSSRYLVKRTGEKVFLECVQDMDHENMFWYRQDPGLGLRLIYFSYDVKMKEKGDIPEGYSVSREKKERFSLILESASTNQTSMYLCASNADTPYEQYFGPGTRLTVT.

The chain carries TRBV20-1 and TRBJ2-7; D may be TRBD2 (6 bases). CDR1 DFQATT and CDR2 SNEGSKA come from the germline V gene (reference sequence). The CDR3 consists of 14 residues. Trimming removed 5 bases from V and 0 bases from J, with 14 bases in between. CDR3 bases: TGCAGTGCTGCCCATGGGGGGAGCTCCTACGAGCAGTACTTC. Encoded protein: CSAAHGGSSYEQYF.